This TCR beta chain comes out of a study of molecular identifiers for immune sequencing clone quantification. Study-level points and caveats: Clone sizes that are highly expanded could be underestimated when identical TCR molecules share a barcode. Spiked Jurkat TCR RNA equal to one cell could reportedly be picked out among 800,000 to 1,000,000 naive cells. More than 97% of effector molecules, versus under 1% of naive-cell molecules, belonged to clones above 20 RNA copies.

In TCRdb, the PCR reads were re-called with MiXCR into one record per CDR3 protein. This table holds about 100,000 distinct CDR3 sequences, over 20% found once. A remark on this clonotype: The antigen remains undetermined.

Trimming took 0 bases from V and 4 from J, leaving 12 bases between them. The germline V gene has CDR1 MNHEY and CDR2 SMNVEV (reference sequence). CDR3 length: 16 amino acids. For naive CD8 T cells, sorting used the CD8+CD4-CCR7+CD45RA+ phenotype. Sequencing input: naive CD8+ T cells from blood, with Jurkat cell RNA spiked in. As for subset: FACS-sorted CD8+CD4-CCR7+CD45RA+ naive T cells. The origin of this receptor is a human donor in good health. Some libraries in this study had Jurkat cell RNA spiked in. The chain recombines TRBV27 with TRBJ2-2; D may match TRBD1 or TRBD2 (5 bases each). CDR3 DNA: TGTGCCAGCAGTTTATCGGGGACCCGAGTCACCGGGGAGCTGTTTTTT. Translated: CASSLSGTRVTGELFF.